Sequencing of this T cell receptor beta chain was carried out in a study of blood T cell repertoires in COVID-19 (dated by TCRdb to 2018 to 2021). Some background on the complete study: The collaborator samples originated in the United States, Italy and Spain and spanned the acute and convalescent phases of COVID-19. The material from the prospective study consisted of cDNA or gDNA derived from T cells, B-cell-depleted T cells, or PBMCs. The samples were drawn from the first 160 participants of the ongoing ImmuneRACE study and from 950 to 1,500 subjects provided by 6 global collaborators. HLA class I and class II types, where available, came from metadata supplied by the sample provider rather than from assay-based typing. Subjects who had been exposed to COVID-19, were actively infected with it, or had recovered from it provided the deeply sampled blood TCRbeta repertoires that made up the dataset. A de-identified subject ID, COVID-19 status, age in years and sex were almost always included in the sample metadata. The repertoires were released in a freely available public database intended as a resource for research on the immune response to SARS-CoV-2.

Via the germline V gene, CDR1 is SGHAT and CDR2 FQNNGV. V is cut back by 5 bases and J by 4 bases, with 12 bases in the junction unmatched. From cysteine to phenylalanine, the CDR3 is 17 amino acids long. Left in the record is the CDR3 DNA by itself, 51 bases read in frame from the first base. The immunoSEQ Assay, a bias-controlled multiplex PCR, was used to amplify TCRbeta CDR3 regions from genomic DNA. Per the original workflow: Nucleated cell counts per sample were estimated from amplification of reference gene primers within the assay. To quantify the absolute abundance of each unique TCRbeta CDR3 rearrangement, sequence reads were collapsed and filtered. For each sample, productive Simpson clonality was calculated as the square root of Simpson's diversity index across productive rearrangements. TCRdb obtained this table from immuneACCESS and retained in-frame rearrangements with V and J assigned. These tables miss some clones; where compared with another copy, unresolved V genes account for less than half of the shortfall, and the remainder is unexplained. The D gene and trimming were derived from the DNA, and the V and J assignments and clone size from that table. The sample table lists about 130,000 clones, approximately 85% of them with a count of one. Clones ranked in the top ten supply more than 10% of the sample.

Notes on this clone: Its specific antigen is unknown. Qualities for individual bases were not recorded, and no much larger clone is one base off.

Whole blood was collected in K2EDTA tubes by collaborating institutions according to the institutions' own protocols. Collaborator samples were shipped for TCRbeta analysis as frozen whole blood, isolated PBMCs, or DNA extracted from either sample type. Here is what the overall study found, with its caveats: The quantity of clinical and demographic metadata differed by source and by participant and was supplied without curation.

Sequenced input: peripheral blood. This TCR derives from a human donor in a cohort sampled during active COVID-19. The chain is assembled from TRBV11-2 and TRBJ2-7, and TRBD1 matches 12 of the central bases. This receptor has the CDR3 CASSGLRGGQGAYEQYF. Here is the DNA: TGTGCCAGCAGCGGTCTTAGGGGGGGACAGGGGGCGTACGAGCAGTACTTC.